The T cell receptor (beta chain) under discussion was sequenced for a study of Graves' ophthalmopathy and Graves' hyperthyroidism (dated 2018 in TCRdb). The study in broad terms: Peripheral blood was collected at initial diagnosis, prior to any treatment. Once sampling was done, hyperthyroidism patients were given methimazole at a starting dose of 30 mg daily, while ophthalmopathy patients were given high-dose intravenous methylprednisolone. To explore V-J signatures distinguishing ophthalmopathy from hyperthyroidism, a discovery set of some 100 patients (43 ophthalmopathy, over 55 stable hyperthyroidism) was enrolled. In several hyperthyroidism patients, the T-cell repertoire of thyroid tissue was compared with the T-cell repertoire of blood. In total, under 150 blood samples were TCR-sequenced: fewer than 50 ophthalmopathy, under 85 hyperthyroidism and about 17 hyperthyroidism-to-ophthalmopathy patients. The study used TCR beta repertoire signatures to distinguish Graves' ophthalmopathy from Graves' hyperthyroidism and to predict progression to ophthalmopathy. For independent validation, a separate cohort was made up of approximately 19 hyperthyroidism patients plus 17 patients who later progressed from hyperthyroidism to ophthalmopathy. The 100 discovery patients were divided at random into training and test sets in a 7:3 ratio. Beyond this particular receptor, the publication reports: In validation, the model predicted ophthalmopathy progression with 55% to 71% sensitivity and roughly 72% specificity; around twelve predicted patients were CT-confirmed with GO in a median of around 6.5 months. The 13-signature model separated ophthalmopathy from stable hyperthyroidism with roughly 89% sensitivity and around 81% specificity in cross-validation, and 80%/75% in the test set. No statistical method was used to predetermine the sample size, and group allocation was not hidden from the investigators. Most of the expanded thyroid clonotypes with a frequency above 0.001 were also detected in blood, and it was suggested that the thyroid immune response may be reflected by blood repertoires.

Via the germline V gene, CDR1 is ENHRY and CDR2 SYGVKD. The CDR3 length is 15 residues, termini included. The only DNA kept is the CDR3, 45 bases in frame from the first base. A patient counted as having stable hyperthyroidism if there was no progression to ophthalmopathy within 18 months of follow-up. The hyperthyroidism patients were 18 to 65 years old and newly diagnosed, with a disease duration of less than 2 months. Anyone with other autoimmune diseases, uncontrolled infections, pregnancy or lactation was excluded from the study. Clinical symptoms, serum thyroxine, TRAb, thyroid ultrasound and orbital computed tomography were used for diagnosis. Ficoll-Paque density gradient centrifugation was used to isolate PBMCs from approximately 11 ml of fresh peripheral blood. Trizol reagent was used to extract the total RNA, and its quality was then checked on an Agilent 2100 Bioanalyzer. TCR beta CDR3 regions were amplified from RNA transcripts for repertoire sequencing. HTBI primers and the Qiagen OneStep RT-PCR kit were used in a first-round RT-PCR, which was followed by a second-round multiplex PCR, size selection and purification. The libraries underwent paired-end sequencing with 100 bp reads on an Illumina HiSeq2000. The authors processed their data as follows. Reads were processed with SOAPnuke, discarding reads with adapters, uncalled bases, mean Phred below 15, or no exact constant-primer or identifier match. COPE v1.2.5 was used to merge high-quality paired reads. Unique nucleotide sequences were defined as clonotypes and aligned to IMGT TRB V, D and J references using MiTCR v1.1. Only V-J combinations with frequency above 0.0001 were analysed, covering 98% to 99.2% of repertoires. For each V-J combination, a TCR clonal expansion and chaos score was defined as F50 clonal expansion divided by the chaos observed in the TCRdist matrix. Welch's t-statistics and random forest were used to reduce features to about a dozen V-J combinations, which were fed into a naive Bayes classifier. The Morisita-Horn index was used to measure how similar the thyroid and blood repertoires were. TCRdb trimmed the raw reads at Q25, called clones with MiXCR and kept productive beta chains. Rows are combined by CDR3 protein, so each entry shows the most common genes and DNA. The V and J calls reflect TCRdb's pipeline rather than the authors' work. The sample includes around 16,000 distinct CDR3 sequences, with 45% to 55% observed a single time. The ten largest make up around 25% of the sample.

Comment on this clonotype: The antigen this receptor binds is unknown. The conserved phenylalanine or tryptophan is not found at the CDR3 terminus, so this likely reflects a read error.

The sample taken for sequencing was peripheral blood. This TCR derives from a woman between 35 and 50 years old with stable Graves' hyperthyroidism. Donor details come from another sample of the same person, matched by shared clones. The receptor chain draws on TRBV10-3 and TRBJ1-6, and 7 junctional nucleotides match TRBD1. The CDR3 amino acid sequence is: CASSPGGLDNSPLHL. Read as DNA, the sequence is TGTGCCAGCAGTCCAGGGGGGCTGGATAATTCACCCCTCCACCTT.